This entry lists 7 T cell receptor beta chains sequenced from one sample in a study of T cells after yellow fever vaccination. A single record per CDR3 protein comes from TCRdb applying MiXCR to the 5' RACE reads. The data show hundreds of thousands of distinct CDR3 sequences, around 6.4% seen once. Specimen: PBMCs, collected 5 days after the yellow fever booster vaccination. The receptors here all came from a young man who received the YFV17D yellow fever vaccine.

This clonotype has a count of ten or more. The chain couples TRBV20-1 to TRBJ2-1; no firm D call. Germline V gene sequence: CDR1 DFQATT, CDR2 SNEGSKA (reference sequence). This CDR3 region has 13 residues. The CDR3 DNA follows: TGCAGCCTCCAGGAGAGCTCCTACAATGAGCAGTTCTTC. Protein sequence: CSLQESSYNEQFF.

The rearrangement uses TRBV18 and TRBJ2-7, with D perhaps TRBD1 (6 bases). Trimming pared 2 bases from V and 2 bases from J, leaving 10 bases between. Germline CDR1 KGHSH, CDR2 LQKENI. CDR3 length: 14 amino acids. The CDR3 bases are TGTGCCAGCTCACCAGCGACAGGTCCCTACGAGCAGTACTTC. Translating gives CASSPATGPYEQYF.

This clonotype was seen a few times. The chain carries TRBV25-1 and TRBJ2-1, with D unresolved. The CDR3 totals 16 residues. With 3 bases removed from V and 3 bases from J, the gap between germline ends came to 15 bases. Looked up from germline, CDR1 is MGHDK and CDR2 is SYGVNS. CDR3 loop: CASSDLGVRIYNEQFF. CDR3 in DNA: TGTGCCAGCAGTGACCTGGGTGTAAGAATCTACAATGAGCAGTTCTTC.

Comment on this clonotype: This could be a read error, since a much larger clone is one nucleotide away. CDR3 sequence (DNA): TGTGCCAGCAGCTTACTAGCGGGAAGCACCGGGGAGCTGTTTTTT. Protein: CASSLLAGSTGELFF. The chain has TRBV11-3 and TRBJ2-2, with 9 bases that match TRBD2. Germline values: CDR1 SGHNT, CDR2 YENEEA. The CDR3 extends over 15 amino acids. V trimming: 2 bases; J trimming: 4 bases; junction bases outside the gene matches: 2.

This clonotype appeared a few times. J is TRBJ1-2 and V is TRBV7-3; no clear D gene. There are 13 residues in the CDR3. Deletions cut 3 bases from V and 7 bases from J, with 12 bases between. Germline V lookup: CDR1 SGHTA, CDR2 FQGTGA. As DNA, the CDR3 is TGTGCCAGCAGCTTGATTGGTGTAGGTGGCTACACCTTC. Its translation is CASSLIGVGGYTF.

This clonotype was seen only a few times. The CDR3 loop reads CASSPPLAGVSYNEQFF. CDR3 nucleotides: TGTGCCAGCTCACCTCCTTTAGCGGGAGTTTCCTACAATGAGCAGTTCTTC. The rearrangement joins TRBV18 to TRBJ2-1, with 9 bases fitting TRBD2. CDR1 KGHSH and CDR2 LQKENI come from the germline V gene. CDR3 length: 17 amino acids. Germline trimming cut 3 bases from V and 1 base from J; bases unmatched to any gene: 7.

This clonotype was detected ten times or more. This chain joins TRBV5-1 and TRBJ2-2; tentative D call: TRBD2 (5 bases). Germline V lookup: CDR1 SGHRS, CDR2 YFSETQ. CDR3 length equals 14 residues. V lost 4 bases and J 0 bases, leaving 7 bases between the germline ends. CDR3 region: CASSPGANTGELFF. CDR3 in DNA: TGCGCCAGCAGCCCCGGGGCGAACACCGGGGAGCTGTTTTTT.